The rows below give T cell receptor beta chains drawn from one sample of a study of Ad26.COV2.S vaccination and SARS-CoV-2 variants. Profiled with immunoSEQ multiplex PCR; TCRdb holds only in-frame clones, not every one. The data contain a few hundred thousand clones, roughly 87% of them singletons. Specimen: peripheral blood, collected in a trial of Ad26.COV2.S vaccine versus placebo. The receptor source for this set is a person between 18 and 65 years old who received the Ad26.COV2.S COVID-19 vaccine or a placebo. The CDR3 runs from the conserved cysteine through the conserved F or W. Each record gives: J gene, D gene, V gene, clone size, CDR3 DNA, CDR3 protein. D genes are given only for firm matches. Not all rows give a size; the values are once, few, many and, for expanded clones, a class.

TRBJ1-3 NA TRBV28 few TGTGCCAGCAGTTTATGGGAGGGAACTGGAAACACCATATATTTT CASSLWEGTGNTIYF
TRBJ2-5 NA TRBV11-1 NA TGTGCCAGCAGCTCGGGGGTCCAAGAGACCCAGTACTTC CASSSGVQETQYF
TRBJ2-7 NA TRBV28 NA TGTGCCAGCAGTTTGATCGCAGGGAGAAGCGAGCAGTACTTC CASSLIAGRSEQYF
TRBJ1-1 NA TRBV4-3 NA TGCGCCAGCAGCCAAGACCTCAAGAACACTGAAGCTTTCTTT CASSQDLKNTEAFF
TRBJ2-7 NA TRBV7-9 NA TGTGCCAGCAGCTACATCCGGGACAACGAGCAGTACTTC CASSYIRDNEQYF
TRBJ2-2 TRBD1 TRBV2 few TGTGCCAGCAGTGGAGGCAGGGGGCTCCGCGGGGAGCTGTTTTTT CASSGGRGLRGELFF
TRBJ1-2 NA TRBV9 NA TGTGCCAGCAGCGGGGCTAACTATGGCTACACCTTC CASSGANYGYTF
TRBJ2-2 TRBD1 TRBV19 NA TGTGCCAGTAGCAGACAGGGTCGCACCGGGGAGCTGTTTTTT CASSRQGRTGELFF
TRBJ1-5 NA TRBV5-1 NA TGCGCCAGCAGCGAAGGGAGTGGCAATCAGCCCCAGCATTTT CASSEGSGNQPQHF
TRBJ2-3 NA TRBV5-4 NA TGTGCCAGCAGCTTGGGGACTAGCACAGATACGCAGTATTTT CASSLGTSTDTQYF
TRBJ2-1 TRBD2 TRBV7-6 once TGTGCCAGCAGCTTAGCCCTAGCGGGAGGACGGAATGAGCAGTTCTTC CASSLALAGGRNEQFF
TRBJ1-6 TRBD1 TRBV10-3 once TGTGCCATCAGGGACAGGGAAGATTCACCCCTCCACTTT CAIRDREDSPLHF
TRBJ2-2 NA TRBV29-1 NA TGCAGCGCGACGAACACCGGGGAGCTGTTTTTT CSATNTGELFF
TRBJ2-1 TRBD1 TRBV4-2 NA TGTGCCAGCAGCCAAGATCAGCGCGGACAGGGTCGTGACAATGAGCAGTTCTTC CASSQDQRGQGRDNEQFF
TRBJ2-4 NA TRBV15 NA TGTGCCACCAGCAGCATGTTAGGGGGGAATCAGTACTTC CATSSMLGGNQYF